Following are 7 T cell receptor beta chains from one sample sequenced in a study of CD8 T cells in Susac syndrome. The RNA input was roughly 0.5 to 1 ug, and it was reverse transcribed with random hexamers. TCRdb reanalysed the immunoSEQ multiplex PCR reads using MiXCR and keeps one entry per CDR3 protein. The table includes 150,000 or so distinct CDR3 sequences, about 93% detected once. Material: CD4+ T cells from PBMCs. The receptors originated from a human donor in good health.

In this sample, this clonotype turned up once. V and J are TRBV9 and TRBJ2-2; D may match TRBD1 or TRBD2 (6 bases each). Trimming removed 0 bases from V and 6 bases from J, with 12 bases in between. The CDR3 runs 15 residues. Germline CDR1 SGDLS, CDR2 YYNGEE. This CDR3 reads CASSVGPGEAGELFF. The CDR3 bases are TGTGCCAGCAGCGTAGGCCCAGGGGAGGCCGGGGAGCTGTTTTTT.

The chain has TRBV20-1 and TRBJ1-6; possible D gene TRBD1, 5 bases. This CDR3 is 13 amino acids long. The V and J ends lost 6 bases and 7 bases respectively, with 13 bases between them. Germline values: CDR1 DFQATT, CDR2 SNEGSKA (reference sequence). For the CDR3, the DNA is TGCAGTGCAAGGAGGGACCCCAATTCACCCCTCCACTTT. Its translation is CSARRDPNSPLHF.

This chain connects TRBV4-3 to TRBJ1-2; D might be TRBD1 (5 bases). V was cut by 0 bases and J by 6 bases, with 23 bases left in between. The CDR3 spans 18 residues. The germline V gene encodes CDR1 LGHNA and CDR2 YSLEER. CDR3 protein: CASSQDLEGWGGIHGYTF. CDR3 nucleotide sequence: TGCGCCAGCAGCCAAGATTTAGAGGGCTGGGGGGGTATTCATGGCTACACCTTC.

The CDR3 spells CASSVLGTGLYEQYF. The CDR3 region has the DNA TGTGCCAGCAGCGTATTAGGGACAGGGCTCTACGAGCAGTACTTC. This chain connects TRBV9 to TRBJ2-7; 9 bases match TRBD1. The V and J ends lost 1 base and 3 bases, in that order; junction bases with no gene match: 5. The CDR3 is made up of 15 amino acids. The germline V gene encodes CDR1 SGDLS and CDR2 YYNGEE.

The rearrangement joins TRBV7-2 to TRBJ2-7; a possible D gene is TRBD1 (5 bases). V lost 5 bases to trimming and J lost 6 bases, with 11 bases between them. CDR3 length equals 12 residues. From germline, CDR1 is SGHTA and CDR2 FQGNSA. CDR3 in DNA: TGTGCCAGCAGCCCACAGCAGGGCGAGCAGTACTTC. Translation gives CASSPQQGEQYF.

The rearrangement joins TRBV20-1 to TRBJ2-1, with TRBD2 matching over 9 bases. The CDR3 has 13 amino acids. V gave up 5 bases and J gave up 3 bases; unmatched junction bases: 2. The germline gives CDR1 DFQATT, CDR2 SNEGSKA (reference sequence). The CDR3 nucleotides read TGCAGTGCTTCTAGCGGGAACTACAATGAGCAGTTCTTC. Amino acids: CSASSGNYNEQFF.

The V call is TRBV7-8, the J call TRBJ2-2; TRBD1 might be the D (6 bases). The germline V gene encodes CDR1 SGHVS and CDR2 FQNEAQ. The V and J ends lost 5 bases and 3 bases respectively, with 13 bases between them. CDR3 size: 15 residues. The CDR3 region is CASSIPRGYTGELFF. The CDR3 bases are TGTGCCAGCAGCATACCCAGGGGTTACACCGGGGAGCTGTTTTTT.